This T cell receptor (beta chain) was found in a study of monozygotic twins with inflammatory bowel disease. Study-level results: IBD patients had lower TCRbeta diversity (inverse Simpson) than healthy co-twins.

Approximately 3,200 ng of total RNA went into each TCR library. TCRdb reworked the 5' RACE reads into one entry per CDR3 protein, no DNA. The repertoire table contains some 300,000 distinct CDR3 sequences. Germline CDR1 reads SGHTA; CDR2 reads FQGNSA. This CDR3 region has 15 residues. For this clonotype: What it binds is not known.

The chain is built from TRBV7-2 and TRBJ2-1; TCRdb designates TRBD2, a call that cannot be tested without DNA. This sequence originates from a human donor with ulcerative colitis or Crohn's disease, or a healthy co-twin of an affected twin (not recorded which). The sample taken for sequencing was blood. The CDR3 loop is CASRSGTISPDEQFF.